This T cell receptor beta chain was observed in a study of T cells in localized non-small cell lung cancer. Method: immunoSEQ multiplex PCR; TCRdb's copy keeps in-frame clones and lacks some. The sample records approximately 30,000 clones, more than 70% being singletons. The CDR3 runs 14 residues. Trimming stripped 3 bases from V and 2 bases from J, with 10 bases between. Germline-derived CDR1 and CDR2 are MGHRA and YSYEKL. With regard to this clone: Its antigen is currently unknown.

Notes on the study in general: Longer overall survival associated with higher blood T cell density; shorter survival with higher adjacent-lung clonality. The tumor had only one region sequenced, so heterogeneity remains possible. Researchers found a median approximately 53 of the top 100 tumor clones in adjacent lung.

The V gene is TRBV4-1, the J gene TRBJ1-2, with D unresolved. This receptor was obtained from a woman aged 35 to 75 with stage I lung adenocarcinoma. The sample was peripheral blood, taken before any cancer treatment. CDR3 residues: CASSHGTENYGYTF. CDR3 DNA sequence: TGCGCCAGCAGCCACGGTACAGAGAACTATGGCTACACCTTC.